Presented here are 10 T cell receptor beta chains from one specimen sequenced in a study of T-cell reconstitution after alpha-beta-depleted transplantation in children (dated by TCRdb to about 2016). The library relied on PCR. Instrument used: Illumina HiSeq 2500. Molecular barcoding was employed in the preparation of TCR libraries, with unique molecular identifiers being used to normalize TCRbeta repertoire quantification. TCRdb reanalyzed the raw reads on its own, using fastp at Q25 for trimming and MiXCR for clone calling, and kept in-frame beta chains. Each entry merges the rows of one CDR3 protein and shows their most common DNA and genes. The sample records about 77,000 distinct CDR3 sequences, approximately 18% of which are singletons. The ten largest account for about half of the sample. The treatment or condition tag for this specimen amounts to: allogeneic hematopoietic cell transplantation with graft depleted of TCRalphabeta T cells and CD19 B cells.

The specimen comprised PBMCs, mostly from graft donor cells, sampled 360 days after TCRalphabeta/CD19-depleted stem cell transplant. These receptor sequences come from a male patient aged 2-10 years who had a stem cell transplant for acute lymphoblastic leukemia, so the T cells may come from the graft donor.

This clonotype was counted at least ten times. This chain links TRBV5-1 with TRBJ2-1; 12 nucleotides line up with TRBD2. V was pared by 5 bases and J by 2 bases, with 8 bases of the junction left unmatched. The germline CDR1 and CDR2 sequences are SGHRS and YFSETQ. This CDR3 is built from 17 residues. The CDR3 region is CASSYGTSGQTYNEQFF. CDR3 bases: TGCGCCAGCAGTTACGGGACTAGCGGGCAAACCTACAATGAGCAGTTCTTC.

This clonotype was counted only a few times. This rearrangement joins TRBV3-1 to TRBJ2-7; D is ambiguous. V lost 1 base to trimming and J lost 4 bases, with 2 bases between them. Per the germline V gene, CDR1 is LGHDT and CDR2 is YNNKEL (reference sequence). This CDR3 is 11 amino acids long. In DNA form, the CDR3 reads TGTGCCAGCAGCCAAGTTTACGAGCAGTACTTC. Its translation is CASSQVYEQYF.

V is TRBV12-3 or TRBV12-4 and J is TRBJ2-7; TRBD2 matches 9 bases. V lost 0 bases to trimming and J lost 6 bases; unmatched junction nucleotides: 9. This CDR3 region has 16 residues. This CDR3 reads CASSLAPGLASSEQYF. CDR3 nucleotides: TGTGCCAGCAGTTTAGCCCCAGGACTAGCGTCTAGCGAGCAGTACTTC.

A few counts support this clonotype. This chain connects TRBV5-1 to TRBJ2-5, with a possible D match to TRBD2 (6 bases). The CDR3 consists of 14 residues. Germline-derived CDR1 and CDR2 are SGHRS and YFSETQ. Trimming took off 2 bases at V and 5 bases at J, with 13 bases between the two ends. The CDR3 coding sequence is TGCGCCAGCAGCTTCGGGGGTCCCAGGGAGACCCAGTACTTC. Protein sequence: CASSFGGPRETQYF.

This rearrangement joins TRBV6-5 to TRBJ2-1, with 14 bases fitting TRBD2. After removal of 2 bases from V and 5 bases from J, the junction contained 8 bases not matched to a gene. From germline, CDR1 is MNHEY and CDR2 SVGAGI. This CDR3 has 18 residues. DNA of the CDR3: TGTGCCAGCAGTTACAGGACTAGCGGGAGGAAAGACAACAATGAGCAGTTCTTC. Its translation: CASSYRTSGRKDNNEQFF.

This clonotype was found a few times. This chain links TRBV5-5 with TRBJ2-3; the D gene is possibly TRBD2 (6 bases). Trimming shortened V by 4 bases and J by 1 base, and 16 bases separated the two germline ends. The CDR3 spans 16 residues. Germline V lookup: CDR1 SGHKS, CDR2 YYEKEE (reference sequence). The CDR3: CASSHQAGRRTDTQYF. In DNA, the CDR3 is TGTGCCAGCAGCCATCAGGCGGGGAGGCGCACAGATACGCAGTATTTT.

The chain combines TRBV7-9 with TRBJ2-5; 11 bases line up with TRBD2. The V and J ends lost 4 bases and 2 bases, in that order; junction bases with no gene match: 6. CDR1 SEHNR and CDR2 FQNEAQ come from the germline V gene (reference sequence). CDR3 length: 16 residues. The CDR3 loop is CASSSLAGGVQETQYF. The CDR3 DNA reads as TGTGCCAGCAGCTCCCTAGCGGGAGGTGTTCAAGAGACCCAGTACTTC.

The sample holds a few counts of this clonotype. The chain is built from TRBV9 and TRBJ2-4, with TRBD2 identical over 8 bases. CDR1 and CDR2 (germline): SGDLS, YYNGEE. This CDR3 spans 23 amino acids. Losses at the gene ends were 3 bases for V and 0 bases for J; bases not matched to a gene: 26. This CDR3 is CASSAALNFIAGPFRVAKNIQYF. DNA for the CDR3: TGTGCCAGCAGCGCAGCCCTGAATTTTATAGCGGGGCCATTCCGTGTAGCCAAAAACATTCAGTACTTC. The whole variable domain, filled in from reference TRBV9 and TRBJ2-4, reads DSGVTQTPKHLITATGQRVTLRCSPRSGDLSVYWYQQSLDQGLQFLIQYYNGEERAKGNILERFSAQQFPDLHSELNLSSLELGDSALYFCASSAALNFIAGPFRVAKNIQYFGAGTRLSVL.

The chain is built from TRBV7-9 and TRBJ2-7; D is uncertain. CDR1 and CDR2 from the germline V gene are SEHNR and FQNEAQ (reference sequence). The CDR3 extends over 11 amino acids. With 5 bases removed from V and 4 bases from J, the gap between germline ends came to 6 bases. CDR3 nucleotides: TGTGCCAGCAGCCATAAGTACGAGCAGTACTTC. As protein: CASSHKYEQYF.

The chain employs TRBV4-2 and TRBJ2-4; 16 nucleotides align to TRBD2. The V segment lost 4 bases and the J segment 1 base; nucleotides outside the gene matches: 10. CDR3 length equals 20 residues. Looked up from germline, CDR1 is LGHNA and CDR2 is YNFKEQ. The CDR3: CASSLFPGLAGGKAKNIQYF. CDR3 DNA: TGTGCCAGCAGCCTCTTTCCGGGACTAGCGGGAGGGAAGGCCAAAAACATTCAGTACTTC.